A single sample gave rise to the 7 T cell receptor beta chains below, sequenced in a study of blood T cell repertoires in COVID-19. Sequencing was performed with immunoSEQ multiplex PCR; in TCRdb, only in-frame clones are kept and a portion is missing. The sample lists some 230,000 clones; 84% were seen once. The sample taken for sequencing was peripheral blood. The source is a woman aged 25 to 39 who had recovered from COVID-19.

This clone was seen a few times. The chain links TRBV18 to TRBJ2-1; weak D call: TRBD2 (6 bases). Germline V gene sequence: CDR1 KGHSH, CDR2 LQKENI. There are 15 residues in the CDR3. V was shortened by 0 bases and J by 14 bases, with 20 bases between the two germline ends. DNA for the CDR3: TGTGCCAGCTCACCACCCGTTTTAGCGGCGGAAGGGGAGTTCTTC. Residues: CASSPPVLAAEGEFF.

J is TRBJ2-5 and V is TRBV2, with D possibly being TRBD2 (6 bases). This CDR3 is built from 12 residues. The germline V gene encodes CDR1 SNHLY and CDR2 FYNNEI. V lost 3 bases to trimming and J lost 6 bases, with 8 bases between them. The DNA of the CDR3 is TGTGCCAGCAGTGAGGGAGGAAAGACCCAGTACTTC. Protein: CASSEGGKTQYF.

The chain is built from TRBV11-2 and TRBJ2-3, with 11 bases lining up with TRBD2. The germline gives CDR1 SGHAT, CDR2 FQNNGV. The CDR3 contains 16 residues. With V trimmed by 4 bases and J by 8 bases, 11 bases remained unmatched. CDR3: CASSSYSGRERGTQYF. The CDR3 region has the DNA TGTGCCAGCAGCTCCTATAGCGGGAGGGAGAGGGGTACGCAGTATTTT.

This clone was observed a few times. The V and J genes are TRBV19 and TRBJ1-6; 7 nucleotides match TRBD1. The CDR3 is 14 amino acids. The germline V gene encodes CDR1 LNHDA and CDR2 SQIVND (reference sequence). V shed 5 bases, J shed 14 bases, and the junction held 12 bases outside the gene matches. The CDR3 DNA reads as TGTGCCAGTAGTCCTACCCCGACAGGGTCAACCCTCCACTTT. Encoded protein: CASSPTPTGSTLHF.

V usage is TRBV6-5 and J usage is TRBJ2-7, with D possibly matching TRBD2 (6 bases). Germline V gene sequence: CDR1 MNHEY, CDR2 SVGAGI. The CDR3 length is 13 residues. Between the trimmed V and J ends, which lost 6 bases and 2 bases, there was a span of 11 bases. CDR3 protein: CASRPPSAYEQYF. For the CDR3, the DNA is TGTGCCAGCAGACCCCCTAGCGCCTACGAGCAGTACTTC.

This clone has only a few counts. The V gene is TRBV19, the J gene TRBJ1-4; D not resolved. This CDR3 region has 12 residues. Germline V gives CDR1 LNHDA, CDR2 SQIVND (reference sequence). Trimming removed 5 bases at V and 8 bases at J, with 9 bases between. For the CDR3, the DNA is TGTGCCAGTAGTGCCCAACGGGAAAAACTGTTTTTT. This translates into CASSAQREKLFF.

The rearrangement links TRBV7-9 to TRBJ2-3, with D possibly TRBD1 on 5 matching bases. CDR1 and CDR2 (germline): SEHNR, FQNEAQ (reference sequence). The CDR3 extends over 13 amino acids. The germline V and J ends were trimmed by 4 bases and 8 bases, with 13 bases remaining between them. The CDR3 protein is CASSSGWGGTQYF. CDR3 in DNA: TGTGCCAGCAGCTCTGGATGGGGCGGTACGCAGTATTTT.